The 14 T cell receptor beta chains presented below share a single source sample, sequenced in a study of T cells in Graves' hyperthyroidism and ophthalmopathy. From RNA transcripts, TCR beta CDR3 regions were amplified. The study used the HTBI primer set for a first-round RT-PCR of the TCR CDR3. TCRdb re-called the multiplex PCR reads with MiXCR, one entry per CDR3 protein. The sample lists approximately 360,000 distinct CDR3 sequences, about 25% seen once, with 73% in the top ten. Material: blood. The receptors stem from a man in his fifties or sixties with Graves' hyperthyroidism.

In its sample, this clonotype was seen once. The chain carries TRBV24-1 and TRBJ1-1; TRBD1 matches at 7 bases. V was pared by 3 bases and J by 11 bases, with 11 bases of the junction left unmatched. The CDR3 loop spans 14 amino acids. Germline CDR1 and CDR2: KGHDR and SFDVKD. CDR3 bases: TGTGCCACCAGTGATGAACCGGACAGGCGCGGCGCTTTCTTT. This sequence encodes CATSDEPDRRGAFF.

The chain carries TRBV30 and TRBJ2-1; a possible D gene is TRBD1 (6 bases). The CDR3 covers 11 residues. Germline-derived CDR1 and CDR2 are GTSNPN and SVGIG (reference sequence). Trimming left V 0 bases short and J 10 bases short, with 7 bases between. The CDR3 here is CAWSVQGEQFF. CDR3 nucleotides: TGTGCCTGGAGTGTACAGGGAGAGCAGTTCTTC. Complete variable domain (other parts from reference TRBV30 and TRBJ2-1): SQTIHQWPATLVQPVGSPLSLECTVEGTSNPNLYWYRQAAGRGLQLLFYSVGIGQISSEVPQNLSASRPQDRQFILSSKKLLLSDSGFYLCAWSVQGEQFFGPGTRLTVL.

Details on this clonotype: A much larger clone is a single base away; this may be a read error. V usage is TRBV27 and J usage is TRBJ2-3; a possible D gene is TRBD1 (6 bases). V was cut by 6 bases and J by 2 bases, with 18 bases left in between. CDR3 length: 16 residues. Germline-derived CDR1 and CDR2 are MNHEY and SMNVEV (reference sequence). CDR3 protein: CASSVRPGTLTDTQYF. The CDR3, as DNA: TGTGCCAGCAGCGTCCGGCCAGGGACACTCACAGATACGCAGTATTTT.

This clonotype has only a few counts. The chain recombines TRBV27 with TRBJ2-1; 8 nucleotides agree with TRBD2. V was pared by 5 bases and J by 6 bases, with 15 bases of the junction left unmatched. The CDR3 length is 17 residues. Germline V CDR1 and CDR2: MNHEY, SMNVEV (reference sequence). The CDR3 loop reads CASSQGLDPNTINEQFF. DNA for the CDR3: TGTGCCAGCAGTCAGGGACTAGATCCTAATACTATCAATGAGCAGTTCTTC.

As concerns this clonotype: A much bigger clone sits one base away, suggesting this may be a read error. The chain couples TRBV20-1 to TRBJ1-2; perhaps TRBD1 as D (5 bases). Per the germline V gene, CDR1 is DFQATT and CDR2 is SNEGSKA (reference sequence). This CDR3 is 12 amino acids long. The CDR3 is CSARDLGYDYTF. In DNA form, the CDR3 reads TGCAGTGCTCGGGACCTGGGGTATGACTACACCTTC.

This clonotype has more than one count but fewer than ten. CDR3 in amino acids: CASSIPGTGDETQYF. In DNA form, the CDR3 reads TGCGCCAGCAGCATTCCCGGGACAGGGGACGAGACCCAGTACTTC. The chain has TRBV5-1 and TRBJ2-5, with 10 bases matching TRBD1. This CDR3 contains 15 residues. V lost 4 bases to trimming and J lost 5 bases; unmatched junction nucleotides: 8. In germline, CDR1 is SGHRS, CDR2 YFSETQ.

The table lists this clonotype with a few counts. The V call is TRBV24-1, the J call TRBJ2-5; 14 nucleotides agree with TRBD2. The CDR3 has 17 amino acids. The V and J ends lost 4 bases and 2 bases, in that order; junction bases with no gene match: 5. Looked up from germline, CDR1 is KGHDR and CDR2 is SFDVKD. The CDR3 loop is CATSDPGTSGRQETQYF. CDR3 nucleotide sequence: TGTGCCACCAGTGACCCCGGGACTAGCGGGAGACAAGAGACCCAGTACTTC.

This clonotype was counted ten times or more. J is TRBJ2-5 and V is TRBV12-3 or TRBV12-4; D is unclear. The CDR3 contains 14 residues. V was clipped by 5 bases and J by 5 bases, with 15 bases between them. Here the CDR3 DNA reads TGTGCCAGCAGTCCGTCTACTATGGGGGAGACCCAGTACTTC. Protein product: CASSPSTMGETQYF.

This clonotype appeared many times. CDR3 nucleotide sequence: TGTGCCAGCAGCCAAGGCCAGGCGAACATTCAGTACTTC. It translates to CASSQGQANIQYF. This chain uses TRBV3-1 with TRBJ2-4; D gene uncertain. V lost 1 base and J lost 7, with 8 bases in between. CDR3 length: 13 residues. Germline V gives CDR1 LGHDT, CDR2 YNNKEL (reference sequence).

This clonotype was detected only once. The chain recombines TRBV20-1 with TRBJ2-3; tentative D call: TRBD1 (6 bases). The CDR3 length is 11 residues. CDR1 is DFQATT and CDR2 is SNEGSKA in the germline V gene (reference sequence). The V gene lost 5 bases and the J gene lost 6 bases, with 9 bases spanning the gap. CDR3 sequence: CSAGGWDTQYF. The DNA of the CDR3 is TGCAGTGCTGGGGGCTGGGATACGCAGTATTTT.

This clonotype was picked up many times. The chain carries TRBV12-3 or TRBV12-4 and TRBJ2-5; TRBD1 aligns across 8 bases. J was trimmed by 5 bases and V by 6 bases; bases with no gene match: 14. This CDR3 has 16 amino acids. In nucleotides, the CDR3 is TGTGCCAGCAGACCGACGGACAGGGTAGAGGGGGAGACCCAGTACTTC. Translating gives CASRPTDRVEGETQYF.

V is TRBV19 and J is TRBJ1-2; the D is unclear. The germline gives CDR1 LNHDA, CDR2 SQIVND (reference sequence). V dropped 3 bases and J dropped 8 bases, with 19 bases sitting between them. There are 15 residues in the CDR3. The CDR3 here is CASSIGVRDLFGYTF. CDR3 nucleotides: TGTGCCAGTAGTATCGGAGTAAGGGATTTGTTCGGCTACACCTTC.

V and J are TRBV9 and TRBJ2-5; D possibly corresponds to TRBD1 (5 bases). Trimming removed 2 bases from V and 5 bases from J, with 16 bases in between. This CDR3 is built from 15 residues. The germline gives CDR1 SGDLS, CDR2 YYNGEE. CDR3 residues: CASSVGSQGLETQYF. The CDR3 coding sequence is TGTGCCAGCAGCGTGGGTTCGCAGGGTTTGGAGACCCAGTACTTC.

The rearrangement links TRBV28 to TRBJ2-5, with 8 bases identical to TRBD2. The junction had 8 bases not matched to a gene; V was cut back by 4 bases and J by 4 bases. There are 15 residues in the CDR3. The germline V gene encodes CDR1 MDHEN and CDR2 SYDVKM. In DNA form, the CDR3 reads TGTGCCAGCAGTTCGTTAGCGGGATCGGGAGAGACCCAGTACTTC. Translated, it gives CASSSLAGSGETQYF.